Below are 28 T cell receptor beta chains sequenced from a single sample in a study of T cell clonality in common variable immunodeficiency. Clones were read by immunoSEQ multiplex PCR, and TCRdb kept only the in-frame ones, dropping some. The data show about 52,000 clones, with none appearing a single time. The material sequenced was peripheral blood mononuclear cells. These receptor sequences come from a person aged 18-70 years in good health.

This clone has more than one count but fewer than ten. The missing CDR3 end, 3 residues past where the read stops, is filled in from the germline J gene. The V gene is TRBV19, the J gene TRBJ2-2, with TRBD1 as a possible D gene (6 bases). V lost 7 bases to trimming and J lost 4 bases, with 13 bases between them. Germline V lookup: CDR1 LNHDA, CDR2 SQIVND (reference sequence). The CDR3 extends over 14 amino acids. The chain's CDR3 is CASIDQGITGELFF. The sequenced CDR3 bases are TGTGCCAGTATAGATCAGGGGATCACCGGGGAG.

This clone was seen many times. The CDR3 is cut off 3 residues early in the read; its end comes from the germline J gene. The chain recombines TRBV6-2 or TRBV6-3 with TRBJ2-1, with 9 bases matching TRBD2. Germline loops: CDR1 MNHEY, CDR2 SVGEGT. The CDR3 is made up of 14 amino acids. After removal of 4 bases from V and 7 bases from J, the junction contained 5 bases not matched to a gene. CDR3 in amino acids: CASSSPLAGNEQFF. CDR3 bases read: TGTGCCAGCAGTTCCCCCCTAGCGGGGAATGAG.

There are many counts of this clone. The sequence runs out 3 residues before the end of the CDR3; the remainder is reconstructed from the germline J gene. The chain has TRBV2 and TRBJ1-1; 7 bases are shared with TRBD1. Germline values: CDR1 SNHLY, CDR2 FYNNEI. V dropped 7 bases and J dropped 5; count of bases not matched to a gene: 7. The CDR3 is 13 residues long. The sequenced CDR3 bases are TGTGCCAGCAACTATGACAGGGCTACTGAA. Translating gives CASNYDRATE. The whole CDR3 is CASNYDRATEAFF.

A remark on this clone: One end of the junction fails to match germline, which may point to a read error. The read terminates 3 residues before the CDR3 end, so the remaining end is supplied by the germline J gene. The J gene is TRBJ1-2, the V gene TRBV7-7; the D gene is possibly TRBD1 (5 bases). Per the germline V gene, CDR1 is SSHAT and CDR2 is FNYEAQ (reference sequence). The CDR3 runs to 17 residues. The DNA read from the CDR3 is TGTGCTAGCAGCCCACTAAATTTGGGACTCTCCTACAATGAC. Translation: CASSPLNLGLSYND. The whole CDR3 sequence is CASSPLNLGLSYNDYTF.

This clone was picked up many times. Read data end 3 residues before the CDR3 end; the end is taken from the germline J gene. V and J are TRBV4-1 and TRBJ1-1; D is perhaps TRBD1 (5 bases). Germline-derived CDR1 and CDR2 are MGHRA and YSYEKL. The V end was cut by 1 base, the J end by 0 bases, with 9 bases between. The CDR3 has 15 amino acids. The CDR3: CASSQAAGMNTEAFF. The part of the CDR3 DNA that was read is TGCGCCAGCAGCCAAGCGGCAGGGATGAACACTGAA.

There are many counts of this clone. Coverage ceases 3 residues before the CDR3 finishes, and the germline J gene fills in the end. The V and J genes are TRBV29-1 and TRBJ2-6; 7 bases agree with TRBD2. This CDR3 spans 17 amino acids. Germline V gene lookup returns CDR1 SQVTM and CDR2 ANQGSEA. Losses at the gene ends were 1 base for V and 6 bases for J; bases not matched to a gene: 12. CDR3 region: CSVEGSARGVVANVLTF. The sequenced part of the CDR3 DNA is TGCAGCGTTGAAGGCAGCGCCCGGGGGGTTGTGGCCAACGTC.

In its sample, this clone was seen many times. The CDR3 end lies 3 residues beyond the end of the read and is filled in from the germline J gene. The V call is TRBV10-3, the J call TRBJ2-5, with TRBD1 matching 7 bases. Looked up from germline, CDR1 is ENHRY and CDR2 is SYGVKD. The V and J ends lost 0 bases and 3 bases, in that order; junction bases with no gene match: 4. The CDR3 consists of 15 residues. CDR3 protein: CAISESAGGKETQYF. CDR3 DNA, as far as it was read: TGTGCCATCAGTGAGTCGGCAGGGGGAAAAGAGACC.

This clone was found many times. The DNA ends 3 residues before the CDR3 does, and the rest of the CDR3 is filled in from the germline J gene. This sequence joins TRBV20-1 and TRBJ1-2, with D tentatively TRBD1 (6 bases). The CDR3 has 14 residues. Trimming removed 4 bases at V and 7 bases at J, with 19 bases between. Germline lookup yields CDR1 DFQATT and CDR2 SNEGSKA (reference sequence). This CDR3 is CSAKGRTAFAGYTF. The sequenced CDR3 bases are TGCAGTGCTAAAGGGAGGACAGCTTTTGCTGGC.

This clone was detected many times. Read sequence stops 3 residues before the CDR3 end, and the germline J gene provides the missing end. The rearrangement links TRBV7-2 to TRBJ2-1; no clear D. V was trimmed by 5 bases and J by 5 bases, leaving 16 bases between them. The CDR3 has 15 amino acids. The germline CDR1 and CDR2 sequences are SGHTA and FQGNSA. Incomplete CDR3 DNA: TGTGCCAGCAGCCTCCTAGGCCTCGGAAACAATGAG. Translation: CASSLLGLGNNE. The whole CDR3 sequence reads CASSLLGLGNNEQFF.

This clone occurred many times. The read terminates 3 residues ahead of where the CDR3 ends, so the germline J gene completes it. The chain links TRBV2 to TRBJ1-5; no clear D gene. The CDR3 consists of 14 residues. V was pared by 7 bases and J by 0 bases, with 10 bases between. CDR1 and CDR2 (germline): SNHLY, FYNNEI. This CDR3 reads CASTGLGSNQPQHF. The sequenced CDR3 bases are TGTGCCAGCACCGGGTTGGGTAGCAATCAGCCC.

The covered CDR3 bases are TGTGCCAGCAGCTTAGTAGGTTCCGGG. It translates to CASSLVGSG. The CDR3 as a whole reads CASSLVGSGYTF. The chain is built from TRBV7-2 and TRBJ1-2; D is unclear. The CDR3 extends 3 residues past the end of the read, so its final part is completed from the germline J gene. This CDR3 has 12 residues. Looked up from germline, CDR1 is SGHTA and CDR2 is FQGNSA.

The sample holds a few counts of this clone. CDR3: CASSRTGGEQYF. The sequenced part of the CDR3 DNA is TGTGCCAGCAGCCGGACAGGGGGCGAG. The chain uses TRBV5-6 and TRBJ2-7, with 10 bases that match TRBD1. The CDR3 end is not reached by the read, which stops 3 residues before it; the germline J gene fills it in. V gave up 4 bases and J gave up 6 bases; unmatched junction bases: 1. The CDR3 consists of 12 residues. From germline, CDR1 is SGHDT and CDR2 YYEEEE.

This clone appeared many times. The missing CDR3 end, 3 residues past where the read stops, is filled in from the germline J gene. The chain recombines TRBV6-2 or TRBV6-3 with TRBJ2-7; 9 bases agree with TRBD2. V lost 4 bases to trimming and J lost 2 bases; unmatched junction nucleotides: 6. Germline loops: CDR1 MNHEY, CDR2 SVGEGT. The CDR3 covers 15 residues. CDR3 DNA (partial): TGTGCCAGCAGTTTCGGACCTAGCGGGACCTACGAG. Residues: CASSFGPSGTYE. The CDR3, in full, reads CASSFGPSGTYEQYF.

This clone has ten or more counts. From the germline J gene comes the end of the CDR3, since the read stops 3 residues before it. The rearrangement joins TRBV20-1 to TRBJ1-6; D is perhaps TRBD1 (6 bases). Germline V gives CDR1 DFQATT, CDR2 SNEGSKA (reference sequence). Deletions cut 1 base from V and 5 bases from J, with 9 bases between. This CDR3 is 14 amino acids long. The DNA read from the CDR3 is TGCAGTGCTAGAGTGCCAGGGGATAATTCACCC. Translated, it gives CSARVPGDNSP. The full CDR3 protein reads CSARVPGDNSPLHF.

This clone showed up many times. From the germline J gene comes the end of the CDR3, since the read stops 3 residues before it. This chain connects TRBV20-1 to TRBJ2-1; 7 bases are shared with TRBD2. CDR3 size: 14 residues. Germline CDR1 DFQATT, CDR2 SNEGSKA (reference sequence). The trim removed 5 bases at V and 4 bases at J, leaving 8 bases unmatched. The sequenced CDR3 bases are TGCAGTGCTCCCGAGGAGCGGGGTTACAATGAG. Protein product: CSAPEERGYNE. The full CDR3 reads CSAPEERGYNEQFF.

The sample holds many counts of this clone. The CDR3 here is CASSYVAGVYNEQFF. The part of the CDR3 DNA that was read is TGTGCCAGCAGTTACGTGGCGGGCGTCTACAATGAG. The chain carries TRBV6-2 or TRBV6-3 and TRBJ2-1, with D perhaps matching TRBD2 (5 bases). The CDR3 end falls 3 residues outside the read, so it is completed with the germline J gene. The CDR3 runs to 15 residues. The germline gives CDR1 MNHEY, CDR2 SVGEGT. Trimming cost V 2 bases and J 3 bases, with 11 bases left between them.

This clone was recorded at least ten times. From the germline J gene comes the end of the CDR3, since the read stops 3 residues before it. The chain uses TRBV30 and TRBJ1-5, with 9 bases matching TRBD1. Germline CDR1 reads GTSNPN; CDR2 reads SVGIG (reference sequence). Losses at the gene ends were 0 bases for V and 5 bases for J; bases not matched to a gene: 2. CDR3 length: 14 residues. The sequenced part of the CDR3 DNA is TGTGCCTGGAGTGTAAACAGGGGGCATCAGCCC. Its protein product is CAWSVNRGHQP. The whole CDR3 reads CAWSVNRGHQPQHF. The entire variable domain, with the rest obtained from reference TRBV30 and TRBJ1-5, is as follows: SQTIHQWPATLVQPVGSPLSLECTVEGTSNPNLYWYRQAAGRGLQLLFYSVGIGQISSEVPQNLSASRPQDRQFILSSKKLLLSDSGFYLCAWSVNRGHQPQHFGDGTRLSIL.

The CDR3 protein is CASSLEAGHQETQYF. The part of the CDR3 DNA that was read is TGTGCCAGCAGCTTAGAGGCTGGGCACCAAGAGACC. The chain employs TRBV11-2 and TRBJ2-5; D unresolved. The CDR3 end is not reached by the read, which stops 3 residues before it; the germline J gene fills it in. V dropped 0 bases and J dropped 0 bases, with 8 bases sitting between them. Germline assignment: CDR1 SGHAT and CDR2 FQNNGV. This CDR3 comprises 15 residues.

A word on this clone: Coverage ceases 3 residues before the CDR3 finishes, and the germline J gene fills in the end. This sequence joins TRBV18 and TRBJ1-1; a possible D gene is TRBD1 (6 bases). Germline CDR1 reads KGHSH; CDR2 reads LQKENI. V was trimmed by 5 bases and J by 5 bases, leaving 15 bases between them. CDR3 size: 14 residues. CDR3 DNA (partial): TGTGCCAGCTCAACAGCAGCGCAGGGGACTGAA. It specifies CASSTAAQGTE. The whole CDR3 protein is CASSTAAQGTEAFF.

The sample holds many counts of this clone. The CDR3 end falls 3 residues outside the read, so it is completed with the germline J gene. The chain joins TRBV19 to TRBJ2-2; D is possibly TRBD1 (6 bases). Germline V gene sequence: CDR1 LNHDA, CDR2 SQIVND (reference sequence). The CDR3 totals 14 residues. The CDR3 is CASIEQGQSVKLFF. The covered CDR3 bases are TGTGCCAGTATCGAACAGGGACAATCGGTAAAG.

This clone was counted at least ten times. The read is 3 residues too short to cover the CDR3 end, so that end is filled in from the germline J gene. This sequence joins TRBV6-2 or TRBV6-3 and TRBJ2-2, with TRBD2 matching 11 bases. This CDR3 contains 17 residues. J was trimmed by 3 bases and V by 0 bases; bases with no gene match: 3. In germline, CDR1 is MNHEY, CDR2 SVGEGT. The CDR3 is CASSYSSGGADTGELFF. The CDR3 bases that were read are TGTGCCAGCAGTTACTCTAGCGGGGGGGCGGACACCGGGGAG.

This clone was recorded many times. The CDR3 is cut off 3 residues early in the read; its end comes from the germline J gene. The gene calls are TRBV7-9 and TRBJ2-1, with TRBD2 matching 8 bases. CDR1 SEHNR and CDR2 FQNEAQ come from the germline V gene (reference sequence). CDR3 length equals 14 residues. The V and J ends lost 5 bases and 3 bases, in that order; junction bases with no gene match: 3. CDR3 DNA (partial): TGTGCCAGCAGCGGCGGGGGGAACTACAATGAG. Translated, it gives CASSGGGNYNE. In full, the CDR3 is CASSGGGNYNEQFF.

As for this clone: The DNA ends 3 residues before the CDR3 does, and the rest of the CDR3 is filled in from the germline J gene. The chain recombines TRBV19 with TRBJ1-2; 7 bases are a match to TRBD1. After removal of 7 bases from V and 5 bases from J, the junction contained 7 bases not matched to a gene. The CDR3 runs to 13 residues. CDR1 and CDR2 from the germline V gene are LNHDA and SQIVND (reference sequence). This CDR3 reads CASTPGQRYGYTF. The covered CDR3 bases are TGTGCCAGTACACCGGGACAGAGATATGGC.

The table lists this clone with many counts. The read ends 3 residues shy of where the CDR3 ends; the end is completed using the germline J gene. This rearrangement joins TRBV20-1 to TRBJ2-2; 8 bases match TRBD1. V shed 0 bases, J shed 0 bases, and the junction held 9 bases outside the gene matches. Germline V gene sequence: CDR1 DFQATT, CDR2 SNEGSKA (reference sequence). This CDR3 contains 18 residues. CDR3 in amino acids: CSARDLSQGGANTGELFF. The covered CDR3 bases are TGCAGTGCTAGAGATCTTTCACAGGGGGGAGCGAACACCGGGGAG.

This clone showed up just a few times. The CDR3 is cut off 3 residues early in the read; its end comes from the germline J gene. The chain employs TRBV6-2 or TRBV6-3 and TRBJ2-3, with D unclear. CDR1 and CDR2 from the germline V gene are MNHEY and SVGEGT. The CDR3 is 16 amino acids. Partial CDR3 DNA: TGTGCCAGCAGTTACCCGTTAGGAAGAGGCGGCCAGACG. This encodes CASSYPLGRGGQT. The entire CDR3 is CASSYPLGRGGQTQYF.

This clone came up many times. The read terminates 3 residues before the CDR3 end, so the remaining end is supplied by the germline J gene. V and J are TRBV28 and TRBJ1-1; 8 positions match TRBD1. CDR1 is MDHEN, CDR2 SYDVKM, per germline. The CDR3 spans 14 residues. Trimming removed 6 bases from V and 5 bases from J; junction bases left unmatched: 8. CDR3 DNA (partial): TGTGCCAGCAGCCCTCAAGGACAGGGAACTGAA. Translated, it gives CASSPQGQGTE. The whole CDR3 sequence is CASSPQGQGTEAFF.

In this sample, this clone turned up many times. CDR3 amino acids: CAWSVGAETQYF. Incomplete CDR3 DNA: TGTGCCTGGAGTGTAGGTGCAGAGACC. The gene calls are TRBV30 and TRBJ2-5; D is undetermined. The sequenced fragment ends 3 residues before the CDR3 boundary, so the rest is inferred from the germline J gene. Germline V lookup: CDR1 GTSNPN, CDR2 SVGIG (reference sequence). The CDR3 runs to 12 residues. V was cut by 0 bases and J by 4 bases, with 6 bases left in between.

This clone was seen ten or more times. Sequencing ends 3 residues short of the CDR3 end; the germline J gene provides the rest. The chain joins TRBV19 to TRBJ2-4; 10 bases are a match to TRBD2. Germline CDR1 and CDR2: LNHDA and SQIVND (reference sequence). The CDR3 totals 14 residues. The ends lost 3 bases at V and 8 bases at J; junction bases unmatched: 4. The covered CDR3 bases are TGTGCCAGTAGTATCCTAGCGGGAGAATACATT. It specifies CASSILAGEYI. The full-length CDR3 reads as CASSILAGEYIQYF.